This T cell receptor (beta chain) emerged from a study of blood T cell repertoires in COVID-19. Some clones are missing from TCRdb's copy, which holds only in-frame ones; the method was immunoSEQ multiplex PCR. The table shows over 400,000 clones, with about 85% occurring only once. Trimming took 5 bases from V and 0 from J; bases not matched to a gene: 8. The length of the CDR3 is 16 residues. Per germline, CDR1 PRHDT and CDR2 FYEKMQ (reference sequence). The chain links TRBV13 to TRBJ2-3, with 7 bases that match TRBD2. The sample consisted of PBMCs or T cells enriched from blood (not recorded which). This TCR derives from a woman in her sixties or seventies who had recovered from COVID-19. The CDR3 nucleotides read TGTGCCAGCAGCCCCCTAGCGGTAACTAGCACAGATACGCAGTATTTT. Translated, it gives CASSPLAVTSTDTQYF.